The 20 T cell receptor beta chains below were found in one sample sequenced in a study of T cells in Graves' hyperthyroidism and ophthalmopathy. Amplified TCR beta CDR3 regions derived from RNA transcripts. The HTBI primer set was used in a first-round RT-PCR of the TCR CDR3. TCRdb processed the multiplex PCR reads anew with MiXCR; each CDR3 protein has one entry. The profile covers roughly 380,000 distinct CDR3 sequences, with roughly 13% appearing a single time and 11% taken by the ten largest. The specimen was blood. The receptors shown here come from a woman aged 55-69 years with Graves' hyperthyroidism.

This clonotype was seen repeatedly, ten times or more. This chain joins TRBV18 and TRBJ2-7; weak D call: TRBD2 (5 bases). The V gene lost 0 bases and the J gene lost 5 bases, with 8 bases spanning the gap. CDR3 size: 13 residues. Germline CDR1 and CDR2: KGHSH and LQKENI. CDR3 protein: CASSPPARDEQYF. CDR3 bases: TGTGCCAGCTCACCACCGGCGAGGGACGAGCAGTACTTC.

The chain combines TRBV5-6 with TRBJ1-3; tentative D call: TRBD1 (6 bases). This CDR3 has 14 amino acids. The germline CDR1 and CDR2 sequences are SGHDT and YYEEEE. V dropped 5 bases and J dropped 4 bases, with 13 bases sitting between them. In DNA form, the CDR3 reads TGTGCCAGCAGTTTCCCGGGACAAGGAAACACCATATATTTT. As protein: CASSFPGQGNTIYF.

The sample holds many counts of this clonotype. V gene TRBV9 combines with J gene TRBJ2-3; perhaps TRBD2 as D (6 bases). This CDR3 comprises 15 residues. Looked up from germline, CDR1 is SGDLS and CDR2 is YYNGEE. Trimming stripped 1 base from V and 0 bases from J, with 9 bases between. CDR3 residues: CASSVLASSTDTQYF. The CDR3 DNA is TGTGCCAGCAGCGTACTAGCGTCCAGCACAGATACGCAGTATTTT.

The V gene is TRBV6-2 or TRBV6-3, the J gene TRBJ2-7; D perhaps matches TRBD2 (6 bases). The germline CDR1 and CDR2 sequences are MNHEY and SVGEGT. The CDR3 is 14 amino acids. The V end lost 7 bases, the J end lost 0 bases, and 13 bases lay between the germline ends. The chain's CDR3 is CASTRGTSSYEQYF. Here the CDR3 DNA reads TGTGCCAGCACGCGAGGGACTTCCTCCTACGAGCAGTACTTC.

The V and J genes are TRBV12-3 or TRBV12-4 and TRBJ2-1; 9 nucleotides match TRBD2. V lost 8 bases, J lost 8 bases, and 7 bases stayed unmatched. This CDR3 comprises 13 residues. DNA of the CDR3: TGTGCCAGCGTGCTAGCGGGACTTGATGAGCAGTTCTTC. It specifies CASVLAGLDEQFF.

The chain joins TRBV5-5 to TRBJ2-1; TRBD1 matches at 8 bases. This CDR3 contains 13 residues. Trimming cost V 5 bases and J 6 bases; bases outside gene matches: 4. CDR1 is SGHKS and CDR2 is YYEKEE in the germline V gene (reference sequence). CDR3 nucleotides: TGTGCCAGCAGACCGGACAGGGTCAATGAGCAGTTCTTC. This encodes CASRPDRVNEQFF.

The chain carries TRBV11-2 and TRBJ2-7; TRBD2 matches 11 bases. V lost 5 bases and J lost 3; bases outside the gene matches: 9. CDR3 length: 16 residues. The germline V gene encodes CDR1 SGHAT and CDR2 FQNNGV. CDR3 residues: CASSPKTSGNHYEQYF. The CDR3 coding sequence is TGTGCCAGCAGCCCAAAGACTAGCGGGAACCACTACGAGCAGTACTTC.

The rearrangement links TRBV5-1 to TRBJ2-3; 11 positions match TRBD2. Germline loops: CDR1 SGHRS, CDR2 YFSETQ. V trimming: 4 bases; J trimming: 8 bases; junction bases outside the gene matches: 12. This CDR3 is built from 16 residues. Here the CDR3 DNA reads TGCGCCAGCAGCACCCAGCTAGCGGGAGGCCCCGGTACGCAGTATTTT. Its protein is CASSTQLAGGPGTQYF.

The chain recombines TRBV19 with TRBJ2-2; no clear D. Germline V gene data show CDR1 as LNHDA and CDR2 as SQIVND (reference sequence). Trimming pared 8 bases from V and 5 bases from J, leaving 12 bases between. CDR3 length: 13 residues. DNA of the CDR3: TGTGCCAGTGCAGAAACTGATACCGGGGAGCTGTTTTTT. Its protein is CASAETDTGELFF.

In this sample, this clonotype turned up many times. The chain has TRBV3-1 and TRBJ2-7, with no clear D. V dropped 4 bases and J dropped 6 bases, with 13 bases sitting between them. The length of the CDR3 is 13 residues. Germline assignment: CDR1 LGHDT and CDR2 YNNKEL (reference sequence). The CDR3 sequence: CASSRATAAEQYF. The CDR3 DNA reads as TGTGCCAGCAGCCGCGCAACCGCGGCCGAGCAGTACTTC.

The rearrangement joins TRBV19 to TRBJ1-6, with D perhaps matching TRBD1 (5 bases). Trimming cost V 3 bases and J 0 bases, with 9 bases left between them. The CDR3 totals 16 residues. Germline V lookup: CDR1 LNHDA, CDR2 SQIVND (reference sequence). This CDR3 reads CASSMSGPSYNSPLHF. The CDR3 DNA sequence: TGTGCCAGTAGTATGTCGGGGCCCTCCTATAATTCACCCCTCCACTTT.

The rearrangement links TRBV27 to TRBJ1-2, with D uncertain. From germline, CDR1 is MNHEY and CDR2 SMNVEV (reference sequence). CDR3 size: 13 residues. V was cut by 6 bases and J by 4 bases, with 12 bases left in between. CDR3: CASSPSRRYGYTF. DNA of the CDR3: TGTGCCAGCAGCCCCAGCCGACGCTATGGCTACACCTTC.

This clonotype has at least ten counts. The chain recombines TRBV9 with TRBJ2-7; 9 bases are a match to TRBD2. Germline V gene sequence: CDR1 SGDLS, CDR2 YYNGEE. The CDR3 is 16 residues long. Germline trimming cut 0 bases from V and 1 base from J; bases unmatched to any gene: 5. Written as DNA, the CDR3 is TGTGCCAGCAGCGTAGCGGCGGGAGGGAAGTCCTACGAGCAGTACTTC. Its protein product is CASSVAAGGKSYEQYF.

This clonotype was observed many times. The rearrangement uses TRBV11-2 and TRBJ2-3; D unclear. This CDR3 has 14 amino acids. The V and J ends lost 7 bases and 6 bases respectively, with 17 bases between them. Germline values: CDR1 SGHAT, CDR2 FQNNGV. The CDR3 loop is CASTTPRLGDTQYF. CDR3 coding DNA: TGTGCCAGCACCACCCCCCGCCTGGGGGATACGCAGTATTTT.

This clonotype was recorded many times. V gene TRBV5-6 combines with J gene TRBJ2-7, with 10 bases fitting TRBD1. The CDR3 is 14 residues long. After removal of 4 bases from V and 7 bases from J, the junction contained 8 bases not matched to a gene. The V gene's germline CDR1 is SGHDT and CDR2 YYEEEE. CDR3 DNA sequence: TGTGCCAGCAGCGCAGACAGGGGGCTCGGGGAGCAGTACTTC. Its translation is CASSADRGLGEQYF.

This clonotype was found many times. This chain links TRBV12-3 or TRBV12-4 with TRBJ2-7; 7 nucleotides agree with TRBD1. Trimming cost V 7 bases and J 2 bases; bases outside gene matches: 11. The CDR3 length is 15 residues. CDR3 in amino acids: CASTSTRGIAYEQYF. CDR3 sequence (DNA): TGTGCCAGCACCTCAACCAGGGGGATTGCCTACGAGCAGTACTTC.

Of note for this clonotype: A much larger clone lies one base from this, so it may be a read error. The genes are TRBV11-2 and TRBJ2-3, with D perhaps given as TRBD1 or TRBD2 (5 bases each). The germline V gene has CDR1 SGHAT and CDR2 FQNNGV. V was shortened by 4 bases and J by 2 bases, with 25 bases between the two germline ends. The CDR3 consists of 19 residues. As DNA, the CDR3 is TGTGCCAGCAGCTCTAATACAGCGGCATGGGATGGGACCACAGATACGCAGTATTTT. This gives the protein CASSSNTAAWDGTTDTQYF.

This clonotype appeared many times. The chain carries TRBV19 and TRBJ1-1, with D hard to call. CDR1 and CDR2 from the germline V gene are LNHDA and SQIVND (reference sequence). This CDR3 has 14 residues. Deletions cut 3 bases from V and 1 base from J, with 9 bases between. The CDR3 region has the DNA TGTGCCAGTAGTATCAAGAGGGCGAACACTGAAGCTTTCTTT. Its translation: CASSIKRANTEAFF.

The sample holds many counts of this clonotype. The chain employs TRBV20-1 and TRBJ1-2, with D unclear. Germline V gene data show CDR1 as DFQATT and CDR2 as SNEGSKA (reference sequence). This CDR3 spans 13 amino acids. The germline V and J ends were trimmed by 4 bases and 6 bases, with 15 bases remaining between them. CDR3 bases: TGCAGTGCTAAAAAAACAGCGCCGCATGGCTACACCTTC. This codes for CSAKKTAPHGYTF.

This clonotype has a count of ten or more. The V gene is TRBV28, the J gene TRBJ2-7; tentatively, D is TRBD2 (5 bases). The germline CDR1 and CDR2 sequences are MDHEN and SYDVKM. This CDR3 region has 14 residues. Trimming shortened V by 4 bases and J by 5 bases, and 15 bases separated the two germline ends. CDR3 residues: CASSSPAGGNEQYF. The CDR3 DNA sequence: TGTGCCAGCAGTTCCCCCGCGGGTGGGAACGAGCAGTACTTC.